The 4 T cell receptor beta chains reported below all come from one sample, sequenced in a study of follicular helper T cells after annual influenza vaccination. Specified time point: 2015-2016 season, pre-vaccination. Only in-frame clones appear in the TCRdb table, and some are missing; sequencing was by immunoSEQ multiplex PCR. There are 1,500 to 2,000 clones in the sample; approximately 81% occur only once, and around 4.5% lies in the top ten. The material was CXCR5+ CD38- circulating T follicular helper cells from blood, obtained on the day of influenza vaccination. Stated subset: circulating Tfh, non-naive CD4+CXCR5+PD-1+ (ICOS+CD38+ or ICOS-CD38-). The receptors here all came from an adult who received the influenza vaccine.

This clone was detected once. DNA of the CDR3: TGTGCCAGTAGCTTGACAACCCATAGCAATCAGCCCCAGCATTTT. Its protein is CASSLTTHSNQPQHF. The chain couples TRBV19 to TRBJ1-5; D is uncertain. The CDR3 runs to 15 residues. The germline gives CDR1 LNHDA, CDR2 SQIVND (reference sequence). Trimming cost V 6 bases and J 0 bases, with 12 bases left between them.

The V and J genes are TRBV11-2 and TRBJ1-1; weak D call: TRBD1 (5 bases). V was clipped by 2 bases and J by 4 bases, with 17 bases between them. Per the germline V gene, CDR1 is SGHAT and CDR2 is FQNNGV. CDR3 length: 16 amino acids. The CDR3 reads CASSLISGAYSTEAFF. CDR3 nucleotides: TGTGCCAGCAGCTTAATTTCTGGGGCGTACTCCACTGAAGCTTTCTTT.

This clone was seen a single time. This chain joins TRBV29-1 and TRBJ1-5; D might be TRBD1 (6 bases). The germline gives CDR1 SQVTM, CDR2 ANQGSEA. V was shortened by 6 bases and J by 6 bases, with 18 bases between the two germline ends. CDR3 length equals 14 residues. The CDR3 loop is CSVRLGTRGQPQHF. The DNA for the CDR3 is TGCAGCGTCCGTCTAGGGACCAGGGGTCAGCCCCAGCATTTT.

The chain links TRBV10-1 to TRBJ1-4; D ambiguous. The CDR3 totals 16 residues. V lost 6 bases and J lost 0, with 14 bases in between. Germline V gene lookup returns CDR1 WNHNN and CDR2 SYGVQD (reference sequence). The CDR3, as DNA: TGCGCCAGCAGACGGTTGACGAGGGCAACTAATGAAAAACTGTTTTTT. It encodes CASRRLTRATNEKLFF.